This T cell receptor beta chain emerged from a study of cytomegalovirus exposure and HLA in healthy donors. V was clipped by 5 bases and J by 6 bases, with 16 bases between them. The CDR3 totals 15 residues. CDR1 and CDR2 (germline): SEHNR, FQNEAQ (reference sequence). In the PCR, 60 Vbeta and 13 Jbeta primers were used. TCRdb keeps only in-frame clones here, not all; method: immunoSEQ multiplex PCR. The sample lists 150,000 to 200,000 clones; 75% to 90% were seen once. This chain uses TRBV7-9 with TRBJ2-2; D is possibly TRBD1 (5 bases). This TCR was recovered from a human donor in good health. Sequencing was done on a sample of PBMCs. The CDR3 region is CASSPGAVDSGELFF. For the CDR3, the DNA is TGTGCCAGCAGCCCTGGGGCGGTCGATTCCGGGGAGCTGTTTTTT.